This entry lists 14 T cell receptor beta chains sequenced from one sample in a study of identical twins. TCRdb re-called the 5' RACE reads with MiXCR, one entry per CDR3 protein. The repertoire includes about 890,000 distinct CDR3 sequences, 12% of them detected once, and around 1.6% sits in the top ten. This same sample was also taken into another study, of yellow fever vaccine responses in identical twins.

Sequenced input: PBMCs. The receptor source for this set is a woman aged 18 to 35 in good health.

This sequence joins TRBV3-1 and TRBJ2-3; 10 bases align to TRBD1. CDR1 is LGHDT and CDR2 is YNNKEL in the germline V gene (reference sequence). The V gene end was trimmed by 1 base and the J gene end by 1 base; junction bases not matched to a gene: 2. CDR3 length: 16 residues. In DNA form, the CDR3 reads TGTGCCAGCAGCCAAGTTGGGACAGGGGGCACAGATACGCAGTATTTT. Residues: CASSQVGTGGTDTQYF.

The CDR3 is CASSPPQGPSGRRDTQYF. CDR3 in DNA: TGTGCCAGCTCACCTCCTCAAGGGCCTAGCGGGAGGAGAGATACGCAGTATTTT. This chain joins TRBV18 and TRBJ2-3; 11 bases line up with TRBD2. The V segment lost 3 bases and the J segment 5 bases; nucleotides outside the gene matches: 13. The CDR3 covers 18 residues. Germline V gene data show CDR1 as KGHSH and CDR2 as LQKENI.

This clonotype appeared a few times. The chain recombines TRBV12-3 or TRBV12-4 with TRBJ2-7; D is possibly TRBD2 (7 bases). This CDR3 is 14 amino acids long. V was pared by 5 bases and J by 4 bases, with 15 bases between. The CDR3 nucleotides are TGTGCCAGCAGTCAGCGGGAAGGGGGGTACGAGCAGTACTTC. Amino acid sequence: CASSQREGGYEQYF.

This clonotype was observed once. The chain combines TRBV2 with TRBJ2-5, with a tentative D call TRBD1 (5 bases). Germline V gene data show CDR1 as SNHLY and CDR2 as FYNNEI. The V and J ends lost 7 bases and 5 bases respectively, with 14 bases between them. This CDR3 region has 13 residues. The CDR3 reads CASTESRVETQYF. For the CDR3, the DNA is TGTGCCAGCACTGAGTCCAGGGTGGAGACCCAGTACTTC. Filled out from reference TRBV2 and TRBJ2-5, the complete variable domain reads EPEVTQTPSHQVTQMGQEVILRCVPISNHLYFYWYRQILGQKVEFLVSFYNNEISEKSEIFDDQFSVERPDGSNFTLKIRSTKLEDSAMYFCASTESRVETQYFGPGTRLLVL.

The chain joins TRBV28 to TRBJ2-4; D may be TRBD1 (6 bases). The germline V and J ends were trimmed by 5 bases and 0 bases, with 29 bases remaining between them. The CDR3 runs to 21 residues. Germline loops: CDR1 MDHEN, CDR2 SYDVKM. The CDR3 region has the DNA TGTGCCAGCAGTCCTCGGCCCCGCGCACAGGGCGCCACCCTAGCCAAAAACATTCAGTACTTC. Translating it yields CASSPRPRAQGATLAKNIQYF. Variable domain in full (rest from reference TRBV28 and TRBJ2-4): DVKVTQSSRYLVKRTGEKVFLECVQDMDHENMFWYRQDPGLGLRLIYFSYDVKMKEKGDIPEGYSVSREKKERFSLILESASTNQTSMYLCASSPRPRAQGATLAKNIQYFGAGTRLSVL.

The V call is TRBV20-1, the J call TRBJ1-6; maybe TRBD1 (5 bases). Trimming stripped 5 bases from V and 2 bases from J, with 10 bases between. Looked up from germline, CDR1 is DFQATT and CDR2 is SNEGSKA (reference sequence). The CDR3 loop spans 14 amino acids. The CDR3 region is CSAQRQPYNSPLHF. The DNA for the CDR3 is TGCAGTGCTCAAAGACAGCCCTATAATTCACCCCTCCACTTT.

The rearrangement links TRBV6-2 or TRBV6-3 to TRBJ2-2, with a tentative D call TRBD2 (5 bases). This CDR3 has 15 residues. Germline V gene sequence: CDR1 MNHEY, CDR2 SVGEGT. Trimming removed 0 bases at V and 7 bases at J, with 12 bases between. In DNA form, the CDR3 reads TGTGCCAGCAGTTACTCTAGCGAACGAGGCGGGGAGCTGTTTTTT. It encodes CASSYSSERGGELFF.

This sequence joins TRBV5-5 and TRBJ2-1; D possibly corresponds to TRBD2 (6 bases). This CDR3 has 15 amino acids. V was clipped by 4 bases and J by 10 bases, with 21 bases between them. CDR1 and CDR2 from the germline V gene are SGHKS and YYEKEE (reference sequence). The CDR3: CASSPILGTFWEQFF. CDR3 coding DNA: TGTGCCAGCAGCCCGATATTAGGGACTTTTTGGGAGCAGTTCTTC.

This clonotype came up a few times. V gene TRBV19 combines with J gene TRBJ1-5, with D unresolved. Germline CDR1 is LNHDA and CDR2 is SQIVND (reference sequence). V was clipped by 5 bases and J by 4 bases, with 12 bases between them. The length of the CDR3 is 14 residues. The CDR3 loop reads CASSDWPLNQPQHF. DNA for the CDR3: TGTGCCAGTAGTGATTGGCCGTTGAATCAGCCCCAGCATTTT.

The rearrangement links TRBV7-9 to TRBJ1-6, with D uncertain. With 4 bases removed from V and 9 bases from J, the gap between germline ends came to 13 bases. CDR3 length equals 14 residues. CDR1 and CDR2 (germline): SEHNR, FQNEAQ (reference sequence). CDR3: CASSSMAESSPLHF. As DNA, the CDR3 is TGTGCCAGCAGCTCGATGGCCGAATCTTCACCCCTCCACTTT.

The chain carries TRBV6-1 and TRBJ2-2; 7 nucleotides agree with TRBD1. The V segment lost 0 bases and the J segment 4 bases; nucleotides outside the gene matches: 5. The germline gives CDR1 MNHNS, CDR2 SASEGT. CDR3 length: 16 amino acids. The CDR3 DNA is TGTGCCAGCAGTGAAGCGTCGAGACAGGGCACCGGGGAGCTGTTTTTT. It is translated as CASSEASRQGTGELFF.

The table lists this clonotype with a few counts. The V call is TRBV3-1, the J call TRBJ2-7; D is possibly TRBD2 (5 bases). V was trimmed by 3 bases and J by 11 bases, leaving 14 bases between them. CDR1 and CDR2 (germline): LGHDT, YNNKEL (reference sequence). There are 12 residues in the CDR3. The CDR3 bases are TGTGCCAGCAGCCAGGGCCCGGCCGGGGAGTACTTC. Protein: CASSQGPAGEYF.

V is TRBV12-3 or TRBV12-4 and J is TRBJ2-1; D possibly uses TRBD1 or TRBD2 (5 bases each). There are 11 residues in the CDR3. V dropped 8 bases and J dropped 8 bases, with 10 bases sitting between them. This chain's CDR3 is CASGGGDEQFF. DNA of the CDR3: TGTGCCAGCGGGGGTGGGGATGAGCAGTTCTTC.

The rearrangement uses TRBV4-1 and TRBJ2-6; no firm D call. The CDR3 spans 15 residues. Trimming took 1 base from V and 2 from J, leaving 6 bases between them. The germline gives CDR1 MGHRA, CDR2 YSYEKL. The CDR3 coding sequence is TGCGCCAGCAGCCAAGGGGTAGCTGGGGCCAACGTCCTGACTTTC. Its translation: CASSQGVAGANVLTF.